The T cell receptor (beta chain) described here comes from a study of blood T cell repertoires in COVID-19. Overall study: There were acute and convalescent COVID-19 samples, and they came from the United States, Italy and Spain. T cells, B-cell-depleted T cells, or PBMCs provided the cDNA or gDNA that served as material.

Clones were sequenced by immunoSEQ multiplex PCR, and TCRdb holds only the in-frame ones, with some missing. This sample has tens of thousands of clones; around 82% occur once, and the top ten carry about a fifth. The CDR3 length is 14 residues. The germline CDR1 and CDR2 sequences are LGHDT and YNNKEL (reference sequence). The V and J ends lost 3 bases and 3 bases respectively, with 11 bases between them. Specimen: peripheral blood. The clonotype comes from an elderly man with active or convalescent COVID-19. The rearrangement uses TRBV3-1 (or the pseudogene TRBV3-2) and TRBJ1-1; D might be TRBD1 (5 bases). CDR3: CASSQLGGDTEAFF. The CDR3, as DNA: TGTGCCAGCAGCCAGTTAGGAGGGGACACTGAAGCTTTCTTT.